This entry lists 26 T cell receptor beta chains sequenced from one sample in a study of shared clonotypes between healthy human individuals. Terminally differentiated effector memory CD45RA+ cells were excluded from the naive CD8 cells, which were CD45RO-negative and positively selected for CCR7. The method was immunoSEQ multiplex PCR; TCRdb's version includes in-frame clones alone and lacks a portion of them. This repertoire shows about 2 million clones, about 95% found once; its top ten account for roughly 1.2%. The sample consisted of naive CD8+ T cells sorted from blood. The receptors here all came from a man aged 18 to 29 in good health.

The gene calls are TRBV15 and TRBJ2-7; tentatively, D is TRBD1 (6 bases). The V end lost 1 base, the J end lost 7 bases, and 14 bases lay between the germline ends. Germline V gives CDR1 LNHNV, CDR2 YYDKDF (reference sequence). The CDR3 extends over 14 amino acids. CDR3 amino acids: CATSRVELTGEQYF. Written as DNA, the CDR3 is TGTGCCACCAGCAGAGTTGAGCTAACAGGGGAGCAGTACTTC.

The V gene is TRBV15, the J gene TRBJ2-7, with D perhaps matching TRBD1 (6 bases). The CDR3 totals 16 residues. V lost 5 bases, J lost 2 bases, and 19 bases lay in between. The germline CDR1 and CDR2 sequences are LNHNV and YYDKDF (reference sequence). In DNA form, the CDR3 reads TGTGCCACCAGCTCGACGGGCACAGGGAATCCCTACGAGCAGTACTTC. Translated: CATSSTGTGNPYEQYF.

Concerning this clone itself: Other DNA sequences in this sample translate to the same CDR3. The chain links TRBV11-2 to TRBJ2-3; D gene uncertain. CDR3 length equals 13 residues. Germline V gene lookup returns CDR1 SGHAT and CDR2 FQNNGV. V was shortened by 2 bases and J by 2 bases, with 5 bases between the two germline ends. CDR3 nucleotide sequence: TGTGCCAGCAGCTTAATGACCACAGATACGCAGTATTTT. Translation gives CASSLMTTDTQYF.

This clone was seen once. The V gene is TRBV5-1, the J gene TRBJ2-3; D tentatively reads TRBD1 or TRBD2 (6 bases each). The CDR3 consists of 16 residues. Per the germline V gene, CDR1 is SGHRS and CDR2 is YFSETQ. V was trimmed by 2 bases and J by 3 bases, leaving 16 bases between them. CDR3 region: CASSFTGLGGTDTQYF. CDR3 sequence (DNA): TGCGCCAGCAGCTTTACAGGGCTTGGGGGGACAGATACGCAGTATTTT.

The genes are TRBV4-1 and TRBJ2-5; no reliable D call. The CDR3 contains 15 residues. Between the trimmed V and J ends, which lost 1 base and 2 bases, there was a span of 11 bases. Germline CDR1 MGHRA, CDR2 YSYEKL. This CDR3 reads CASSQGAGWQETQYF. CDR3 sequence (DNA): TGCGCCAGCAGCCAAGGTGCAGGCTGGCAAGAGACCCAGTACTTC.

The chain links TRBV7-9 to TRBJ1-4, with 7 bases fitting TRBD1. The length of the CDR3 is 15 residues. CDR1 and CDR2 (germline): SEHNR, FQNEAQ (reference sequence). V shed 3 bases, J shed 11 bases, and the junction held 12 bases outside the gene matches. CDR3 sequence reads: CASSFVGQALAKLFF. Here the CDR3 DNA reads TGTGCCAGCAGCTTCGTCGGACAGGCCCTCGCGAAACTGTTTTTT.

The chain employs TRBV13 and TRBJ2-5; 7 bases fit TRBD2. With 2 bases clipped from V and 6 bases from J, the junction kept 9 bases outside the gene matches. The CDR3 contains 15 residues. Germline loops: CDR1 PRHDT, CDR2 FYEKMQ (reference sequence). As DNA, the CDR3 is TGTGCCAGCAGCTTATGGACTAGGGCCGATAAGACCCAGTACTTC. This translates into CASSLWTRADKTQYF.

The table lists this clone with a count of one. The V and J genes are TRBV7-9 and TRBJ1-4, with 7 bases that match TRBD1. V lost 7 bases, J lost 3 bases, and 5 bases stayed unmatched. The germline CDR1 and CDR2 sequences are SEHNR and FQNEAQ (reference sequence). The length of the CDR3 is 14 residues. The CDR3 region is CASIGGQSNEKLFF. In nucleotides, the CDR3 is TGTGCCAGCATCGGGGGACAGTCTAATGAAAAACTGTTTTTT.

This rearrangement joins TRBV11-2 to TRBJ2-5; D might be TRBD2 (6 bases). The CDR3 has 13 amino acids. Germline V gene data show CDR1 as SGHAT and CDR2 as FQNNGV. The V end lost 3 bases, the J end lost 3 bases, and 8 bases lay between the germline ends. The CDR3 DNA sequence: TGTGCCAGCAGCTTGTGGGGGGAAGAGACCCAGTACTTC. This encodes CASSLWGEETQYF.

The chain has TRBV9 and TRBJ1-2; tentative D call: TRBD1 (5 bases). Germline CDR1 and CDR2: SGDLS and YYNGEE. This CDR3 is built from 16 residues. Deletions cut 2 bases from V and 8 bases from J, with 22 bases between. The CDR3 DNA follows: TGTGCCAGCAGCGTTCTCGGGCAAGGGGACGGCGGCGGCTACACCTTC. Protein product: CASSVLGQGDGGGYTF.

The chain carries TRBV4-3 and TRBJ2-1; 10 bases fit TRBD1. Germline CDR1 is LGHNA and CDR2 is YSLEER. Losses at the gene ends were 0 bases for V and 8 bases for J; bases not matched to a gene: 1. This CDR3 spans 14 amino acids. The CDR3 protein is CASSQDGQGDEQFF. The CDR3, as DNA: TGCGCCAGCAGCCAAGATGGACAGGGGGATGAGCAGTTCTTC.

The chain combines TRBV5-6 with TRBJ1-2; 8 bases are a match to TRBD1. The germline V gene has CDR1 SGHDT and CDR2 YYEEEE. V gave up 2 bases and J gave up 1 base; unmatched junction bases: 7. CDR3 length: 16 amino acids. CDR3 DNA sequence: TGTGCCAGCAGCTTAGGGCCAGGGGGCGTTAACTATGGCTACACCTTC. This translates into CASSLGPGGVNYGYTF.

The genes are TRBV27 and TRBJ1-4, with a weak D call TRBD1 (6 bases). Trimming removed 4 bases from V and 7 bases from J, with 13 bases in between. Germline CDR1 and CDR2: MNHEY and SMNVEV (reference sequence). The CDR3 runs 14 residues. For the CDR3, the DNA is TGTGCCAGCAGTTCGGAACAGGGTGGTGAAAAACTGTTTTTT. Residues: CASSSEQGGEKLFF.

V and J are TRBV27 and TRBJ2-1; 11 bases fit TRBD2. The ends lost 5 bases at V and 8 bases at J; junction bases unmatched: 17. Germline CDR1 MNHEY, CDR2 SMNVEV (reference sequence). CDR3 length: 18 residues. This chain's CDR3 is CASSLERLAGSRGYEQFF. As DNA, the CDR3 is TGTGCCAGCAGTCTAGAGAGACTAGCGGGAAGTCGGGGATATGAGCAGTTCTTC.

This clone has more than one count but fewer than ten. V is TRBV2 and J is TRBJ1-6; possible D gene TRBD1, 5 bases. Germline values: CDR1 SNHLY, CDR2 FYNNEI. Deletions cut 4 bases from V and 6 bases from J, with 10 bases between. The CDR3 consists of 14 residues. CDR3 in amino acids: CASSVETANSPLHF. The CDR3 nucleotides are TGTGCCAGCAGTGTGGAGACAGCTAATTCACCCCTCCACTTT.

This sequence joins TRBV28 and TRBJ1-1; 9 nucleotides line up with TRBD1. CDR1 and CDR2 from the germline V gene are MDHEN and SYDVKM. Trimming removed 10 bases from V and 2 bases from J; junction bases left unmatched: 11. The CDR3 consists of 15 residues. Here the CDR3 reads CATRNRDRVNTEAFF. Written as DNA, the CDR3 is TGTGCCACTCGAAATAGGGACAGGGTTAACACTGAAGCTTTCTTT.

The rearrangement joins TRBV10-3 to TRBJ2-5; TRBD2 agrees at 7 bases. The V gene's germline CDR1 is ENHRY and CDR2 SYGVKD. V shed 0 bases and J 5 bases; nucleotides not matched to a gene: 6. This CDR3 is built from 15 residues. CDR3 protein: CAISESMGSGETQYF. The CDR3 coding sequence is TGTGCCATCAGTGAGTCGATGGGTAGCGGGGAGACCCAGTACTTC.

This clone was counted once. The chain is built from TRBV14 and TRBJ2-2; D gene ambiguous. The V and J ends lost 5 bases and 0 bases respectively, with 10 bases between them. CDR3 length: 15 amino acids. Per germline, CDR1 SGHDN and CDR2 FVKESK. CDR3 coding DNA: TGTGCCAGCAGCAATAACATAGCGAACACCGGGGAGCTGTTTTTT. As protein: CASSNNIANTGELFF.

V and J are TRBV19 and TRBJ2-1; the D call may be TRBD1 or TRBD2 (5 bases each). With 4 bases removed from V and 3 bases from J, the gap between germline ends came to 22 bases. CDR1 is LNHDA and CDR2 is SQIVND in the germline V gene (reference sequence). The CDR3 is 18 residues long. The CDR3 sequence: CASSTLTRAGAVYNEQFF. The CDR3, as DNA: TGTGCCAGTAGTACCCTAACGCGCGCCGGGGCGGTCTACAATGAGCAGTTCTTC.

This chain uses TRBV7-2 with TRBJ1-1, with 10 bases fitting TRBD1. The V segment lost 3 bases and the J segment 0 bases; nucleotides outside the gene matches: 4. The CDR3 covers 16 residues. In germline, CDR1 is SGHTA, CDR2 FQGNSA. Written as DNA, the CDR3 is TGTGCCAGCAGCTTCTGGACAGGGGGTGTGAACACTGAAGCTTTCTTT. Translated, it gives CASSFWTGGVNTEAFF.

The chain has TRBV10-3 and TRBJ2-7; D possibly corresponds to TRBD1 (5 bases). V lost 7 bases and J 3 bases, leaving 13 bases between the germline ends. This CDR3 is built from 13 residues. Germline V gene sequence: CDR1 ENHRY, CDR2 SYGVKD. CDR3 nucleotides: TGTGCCATCAAGAAAGAGACAGACTACGAGCAGTACTTC. Translation gives CAIKKETDYEQYF.

The genes are TRBV11-2 and TRBJ2-7; D may match TRBD1 or TRBD2 (5 bases each). The germline V gene has CDR1 SGHAT and CDR2 FQNNGV. The CDR3 is made up of 17 amino acids. Between the trimmed V and J ends, which lost 1 base and 0 bases, there was a span of 16 bases. CDR3 residues: CASSLGGWGPSSYEQYF. DNA for the CDR3: TGTGCCAGCAGCTTAGGGGGCTGGGGACCTAGCTCCTACGAGCAGTACTTC. Filled out from reference TRBV11-2 and TRBJ2-7, the complete variable domain reads EAGVAQSPRYKIIEKRQSVAFWCNPISGHATLYWYQQILGQGPKLLIQFQNNGVVDDSQLPKDRFSAERLKGVDSTLKIQPAKLEDSAVYLCASSLGGWGPSSYEQYFGPGTRLTVT.

The chain carries TRBV4-1 and TRBJ2-7; 7 positions agree with TRBD1. The germline V gene has CDR1 MGHRA and CDR2 YSYEKL. This CDR3 has 12 residues. After removal of 2 bases from V and 10 bases from J, the junction contained 5 bases not matched to a gene. The CDR3 region is CASSQITGEQYF. As DNA, the CDR3 is TGCGCCAGCAGCCAAATAACAGGGGAACAGTACTTC.

This chain joins TRBV27 and TRBJ1-1, with D possibly matching TRBD1 (5 bases). Looked up from germline, CDR1 is MNHEY and CDR2 is SMNVEV (reference sequence). Trimming removed 3 bases at V and 0 bases at J, with 14 bases between. The CDR3 is made up of 16 amino acids. The CDR3 bases are TGTGCCAGCAGTTTGATGGGACCCCTGATGAACACTGAAGCTTTCTTT. Protein sequence: CASSLMGPLMNTEAFF.

A single count supports this clone. The rearrangement joins TRBV30 to TRBJ2-4, with D possibly TRBD1 on 6 matching bases. CDR1 and CDR2 from the germline V gene are GTSNPN and SVGIG (reference sequence). The V gene lost 3 bases and the J gene lost 0 bases, with 12 bases spanning the gap. The CDR3 contains 15 residues. For the CDR3, the DNA is TGTGCCTGGAGGTCAGGGGTCCTAGCCAAAAACATTCAGTACTTC. This sequence encodes CAWRSGVLAKNIQYF.

As regards this clone: The same CDR3 also results from other DNA sequences found in this sample. V is TRBV5-4 and J is TRBJ1-1; D remains unclear. This CDR3 is 12 amino acids long. Germline V gives CDR1 SGHNT, CDR2 YYREEE (reference sequence). V lost 1 base, J lost 4 bases, and 5 bases lay in between. CDR3 DNA: TGTGCCAGCAGCTTGTTGGGCACTGAAGCTTTCTTT. It yields the protein CASSLLGTEAFF.